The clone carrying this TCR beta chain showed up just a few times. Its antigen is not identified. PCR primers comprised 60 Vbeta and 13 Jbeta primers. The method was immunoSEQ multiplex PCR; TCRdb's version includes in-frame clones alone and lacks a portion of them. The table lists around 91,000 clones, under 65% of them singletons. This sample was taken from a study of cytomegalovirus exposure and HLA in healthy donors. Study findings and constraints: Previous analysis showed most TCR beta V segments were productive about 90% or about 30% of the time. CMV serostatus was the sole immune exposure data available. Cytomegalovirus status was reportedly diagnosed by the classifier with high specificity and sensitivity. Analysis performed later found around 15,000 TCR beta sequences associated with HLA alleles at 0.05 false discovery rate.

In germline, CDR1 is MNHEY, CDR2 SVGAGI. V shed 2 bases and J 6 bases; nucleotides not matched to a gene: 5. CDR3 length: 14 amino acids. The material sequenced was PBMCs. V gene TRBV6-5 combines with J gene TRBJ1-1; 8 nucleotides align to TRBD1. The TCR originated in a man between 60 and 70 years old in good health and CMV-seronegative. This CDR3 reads CASSYRQGASEAFF. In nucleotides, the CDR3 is TGTGCCAGCAGTTACCGCCAGGGGGCATCTGAAGCTTTCTTT.